Given below is one TCR beta chain in context. The method was immunoSEQ multiplex PCR; TCRdb's version includes in-frame clones alone and lacks a portion of them. The sample records 210,000 or so clones, about 88% being singletons. The CDR3 consists of 14 residues. The ends lost 8 bases at V and 2 bases at J; junction bases unmatched: 8. Germline CDR1 and CDR2: MNHEY and SVGAGI. The sample originates from a study of blood T cell repertoires in COVID-19. Study details: The samples span acute and convalescent COVID-19 from the United States, Italy and Spain. The analysed material was cDNA or gDNA that came from T cells, B-cell-depleted T cells, or PBMCs.

The sequencing sample was made of peripheral blood. The TCR sequence derives from a woman in her thirties or forties with acute or convalescent COVID-19. V is TRBV6-5 and J is TRBJ2-5; 7 nucleotides line up with TRBD1. CDR3 amino acids: CASQRGRVQETQYF. The CDR3 DNA reads as TGTGCCAGCCAAAGGGGGCGGGTTCAAGAGACCCAGTACTTC.